The entry below gives a single T cell receptor (beta chain) sequence along with its context. The sample originates from a study of T cells in Graves' hyperthyroidism and ophthalmopathy. Trimming stripped 2 bases from V and 0 bases from J, with 8 bases between. The germline gives CDR1 DFQATT, CDR2 SNEGSKA (reference sequence). The CDR3 spans 13 residues. Amplification yielded TCR beta CDR3 regions, with RNA transcripts as the source. TCR CDR3 regions were first amplified by RT-PCR with HTBI primers. TCRdb re-derived calls from the multiplex PCR reads in MiXCR, one entry per CDR3 protein. The data contain roughly 400,000 distinct CDR3 sequences, around 15% of them singletons.

The chain is built from TRBV20-1 and TRBJ2-7, with D unclear. Sample: blood. The receptor's source is a man in his forties or fifties with Graves' ophthalmopathy. Here the CDR3 DNA reads TGCAGTGCTAGACCTAGGAGCTCCTACGAGCAGTACTTC. Encoded protein: CSARPRSSYEQYF.